The text below deals with one TCR beta chain. The antigen is undetermined. This specimen comes from a study of OX40 agonist ivuxolimab in advanced cancers. Study as a whole: Across the patients, intravenous ivuxolimab was delivered every 2 weeks at 0.01 to 10 mg/kg. Recorded diagnoses for dose-escalation patients were hepatocellular carcinoma, melanoma, renal cell or head and neck cancer.

The assay was immunoSEQ multiplex PCR, and TCRdb's table has in-frame clones only and misses some. In the table there are around 83,000 clones, roughly 90% of which are singletons. From germline, CDR1 is SGDLS and CDR2 YYNGEE. Trimming removed 2 bases from V and 5 bases from J; junction bases left unmatched: 7. CDR3 length: 15 residues. Patients had blood sampled at baseline and again on cycle 4 day 1 and cycle 7 day 1. Study-wide results and limits: Specificity for antigen went undetermined in the expanded peripheral T cells.

This sequence was found in an adult with an advanced solid tumor such as melanoma, head and neck, liver or kidney cancer. The chain is built from TRBV9 and TRBJ2-1; 7 bases line up with TRBD2. The sequencing here drew on CD4+ or CD8+ T cells sorted from blood, taken in a trial of the OX40 agonist ivuxolimab. The CDR3 loop is CASSVVVAGHNEQFF. DNA of the CDR3: TGTGCCAGCAGCGTTGTTGTAGCGGGCCACAATGAGCAGTTCTTC.